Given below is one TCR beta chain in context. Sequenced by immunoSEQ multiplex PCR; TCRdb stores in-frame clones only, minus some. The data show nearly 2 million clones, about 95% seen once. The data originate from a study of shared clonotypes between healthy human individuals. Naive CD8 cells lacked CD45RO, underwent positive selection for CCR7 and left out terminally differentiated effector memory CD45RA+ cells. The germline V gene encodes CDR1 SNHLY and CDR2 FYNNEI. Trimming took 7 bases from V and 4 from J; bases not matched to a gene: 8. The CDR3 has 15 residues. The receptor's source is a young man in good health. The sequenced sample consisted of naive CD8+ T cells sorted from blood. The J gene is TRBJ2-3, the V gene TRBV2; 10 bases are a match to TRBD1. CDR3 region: CASKKGQGYADTQYF. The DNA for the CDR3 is TGTGCCAGCAAGAAGGGACAGGGGTACGCAGATACGCAGTATTTT.